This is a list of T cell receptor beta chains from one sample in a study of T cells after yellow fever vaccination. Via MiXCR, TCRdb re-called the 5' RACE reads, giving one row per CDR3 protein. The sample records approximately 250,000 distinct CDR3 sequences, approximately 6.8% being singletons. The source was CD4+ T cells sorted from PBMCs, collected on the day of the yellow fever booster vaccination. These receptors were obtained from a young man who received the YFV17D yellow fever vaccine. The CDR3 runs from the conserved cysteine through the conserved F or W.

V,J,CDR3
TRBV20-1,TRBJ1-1,CSAQDGDEAFF
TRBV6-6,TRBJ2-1,CAIRSVNEQFF
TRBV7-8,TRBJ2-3,CASSPFDTTDTQYF
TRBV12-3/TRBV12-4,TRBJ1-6,CASSFGQGDSPLHF
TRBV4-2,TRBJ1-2,CASSVDARANYGYTF
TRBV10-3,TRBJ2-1,CAIRGGTDRDEQFF
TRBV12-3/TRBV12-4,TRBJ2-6,CASRPRTSGASVLTF
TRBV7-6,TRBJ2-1,CASSLEGSGRGYNEQFF
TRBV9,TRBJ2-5,CASSVKPSGGKETQYF
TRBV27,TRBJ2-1,CASRQGSNEQFF
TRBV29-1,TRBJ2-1,CSAAPSKRNEQFF
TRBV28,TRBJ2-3,CASSSKLKGGDTQYF
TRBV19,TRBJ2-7,CASKPDGTSSYEQYF
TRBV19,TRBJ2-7,CASSKVTSGPYEQYF
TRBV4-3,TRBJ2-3,CASSQDRGLNGDTQYF
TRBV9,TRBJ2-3,CASQSTDTQYF
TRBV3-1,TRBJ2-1,CASSQLPGTGKHNEQFF
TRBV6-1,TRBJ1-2,CASSEALGSAYGYTF
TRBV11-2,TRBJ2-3,CASSFGGSVDTQYF
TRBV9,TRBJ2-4,CASSGRASDSVKNIQYF
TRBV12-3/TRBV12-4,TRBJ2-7,CASSRNQGTYEQYF
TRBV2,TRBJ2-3,CASSPLLAGVDTQYF